This T cell receptor beta chain was identified during a study of blood T cell repertoires in COVID-19. Study background: Acute and convalescent COVID-19 specimens originated in the United States, Italy and Spain.

This CDR3 comprises 14 residues. The V and J ends lost 4 bases and 4 bases, in that order; junction bases with no gene match: 4. The germline V gene encodes CDR1 MNHNY and CDR2 SVGAGI (reference sequence). Original data processing: Quantification of nucleated cells was approximated via reference gene primer amplification. Libraries were prepared by immunoSEQ multiplex PCR; TCRdb keeps only in-frame clonotypes and omits some of them. That table gives V, J and clone size, and the DNA gave D and trimming. The data show 58,000 or so clones, about 73% seen once. V is TRBV6-6 and J is TRBJ2-3, with 8 bases that match TRBD2. The source is an elderly woman with acute or convalescent COVID-19. The sample comprised peripheral blood. This CDR3 reads CASSSGGRSDTQYF. As DNA, the CDR3 is TGTGCCAGCAGTTCGGGCGGGAGGTCAGATACGCAGTATTTT.